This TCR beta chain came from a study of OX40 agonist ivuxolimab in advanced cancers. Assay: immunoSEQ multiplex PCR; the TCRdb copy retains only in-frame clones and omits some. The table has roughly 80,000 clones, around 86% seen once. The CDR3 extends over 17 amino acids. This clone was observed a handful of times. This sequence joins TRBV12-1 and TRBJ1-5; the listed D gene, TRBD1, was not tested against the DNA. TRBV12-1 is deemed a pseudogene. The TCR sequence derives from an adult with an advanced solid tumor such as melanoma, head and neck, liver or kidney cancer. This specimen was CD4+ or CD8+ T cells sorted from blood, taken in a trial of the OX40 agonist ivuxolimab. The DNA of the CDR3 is TGTGCCAGCAGCTTGTACTCAGGGGCCAGAAGCAATCAGCCCCAGCATTTT. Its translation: CASSLYSGARSNQPQHF.